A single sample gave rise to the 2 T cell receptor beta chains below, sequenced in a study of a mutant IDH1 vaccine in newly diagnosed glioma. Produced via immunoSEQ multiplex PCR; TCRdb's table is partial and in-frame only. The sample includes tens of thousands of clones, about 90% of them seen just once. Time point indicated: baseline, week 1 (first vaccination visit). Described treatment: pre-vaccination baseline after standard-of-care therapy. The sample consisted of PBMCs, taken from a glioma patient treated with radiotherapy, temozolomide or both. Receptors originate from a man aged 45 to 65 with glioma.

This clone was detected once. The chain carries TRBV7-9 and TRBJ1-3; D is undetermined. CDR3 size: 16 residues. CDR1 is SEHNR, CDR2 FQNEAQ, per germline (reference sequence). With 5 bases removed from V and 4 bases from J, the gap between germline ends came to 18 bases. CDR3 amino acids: CASSPTRPSTGNTIYF. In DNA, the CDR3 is TGTGCCAGCAGCCCGACCCGTCCCTCCACCGGAAACACCATATATTTT.

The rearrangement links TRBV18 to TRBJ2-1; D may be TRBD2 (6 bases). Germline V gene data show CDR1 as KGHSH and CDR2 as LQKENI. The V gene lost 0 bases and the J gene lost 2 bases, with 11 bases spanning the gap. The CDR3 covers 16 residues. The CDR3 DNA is TGTGCCAGCTCACCACCGCTAGCGTCTGCCTACAATGAGCAGTTCTTC. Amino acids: CASSPPLASAYNEQFF.